Below, 16 T cell receptor beta chains from the same sample are listed, as sequenced in a study of metastatic and nonmetastatic thyroid tumors. TCRdb re-clonotyped the PCR reads through MiXCR. The table lists 30,000 to 40,000 clones, around 33% of them singletons, with 15% to 20% in the top ten. The entire patient cohort was treatment-naive prior to thyroid surgery. The specimen was tumor tissue. Source of these receptors: a female donor with papillary thyroid cancer or a benign thyroid nodule (not recorded which). Some clones in this sample may be carry-over from other donors' samples.

This clone was detected a few times. The rearrangement links TRBV6-4 to TRBJ2-7, with 7 bases identical to TRBD2. The ends lost 1 base at V and 3 bases at J; junction bases unmatched: 15. Germline V CDR1 and CDR2: MRHNA, SNTAGT. The CDR3 spans 18 residues. CDR3 sequence: CASSDFCMRLAVYYEQYF. The CDR3 DNA reads TGTGCCAGCAGTGACTTCTGTATGAGGCTAGCGGTATACTACGAGCAGTACTTC.

The chain has TRBV6-1 and TRBJ2-7, with TRBD2 identical over 8 bases. The CDR3 covers 16 residues. V trimming: 4 bases; J trimming: 3 bases; junction bases outside the gene matches: 11. Germline V gives CDR1 MNHNS, CDR2 SASEGT. CDR3 sequence (DNA): TGTGCCAGCAGTGGACCCTTTGCGGGAGGCGGCTACGAGCAGTACTTC. Protein sequence: CASSGPFAGGGYEQYF.

The V gene is TRBV19, the J gene TRBJ1-5; 10 positions match TRBD1. V lost 5 bases, J lost 2 bases, and 3 bases stayed unmatched. Germline V gene sequence: CDR1 LNHDA, CDR2 SQIVND (reference sequence). The CDR3 loop spans 15 amino acids. The CDR3, as DNA: TGTGCCAGTAGTGCAGGGACAGGGGGCAATCAGCCCCAGCATTTT. It specifies CASSAGTGGNQPQHF. The full variable domain, rest sourced from reference TRBV19 and TRBJ1-5, is DGGITQSPKYLFRKEGQNVTLSCEQNLNHDAMYWYRQDPGQGLRLIYYSQIVNDFQKGDIAEGYSVSREKKESFPLTVTSAQKNPTAFYLCASSAGTGGNQPQHFGDGTRLSIL.

This clone was found many times. The chain couples TRBV28 to TRBJ2-7, with TRBD1 matching over 7 bases. Germline values: CDR1 MDHEN, CDR2 SYDVKM. The V and J ends lost 6 bases and 0 bases, in that order; junction bases with no gene match: 5. The CDR3 has 14 amino acids. The CDR3 region has the DNA TGTGCCAGCAGGTTCCGGGACAGCTCCTACGAGCAGTACTTC. Translated: CASRFRDSSYEQYF.

The chain is built from TRBV9 and TRBJ2-1; 8 nucleotides align to TRBD2. The CDR3 extends over 13 amino acids. The V gene end was trimmed by 1 base and the J gene end by 9 bases; junction bases not matched to a gene: 3. Germline V gene sequence: CDR1 SGDLS, CDR2 YYNGEE. The CDR3 DNA is TGTGCCAGCAGCGTAAGTCTAGCGGGTGAGCAGTTCTTC. Encoded protein: CASSVSLAGEQFF.

For the CDR3, the DNA is TGTGCCAGCAGCTTAACCGGGCTACAGGAGACCCAGTACTTC. Translating it yields CASSLTGLQETQYF. The chain carries TRBV7-9 and TRBJ2-5; D gene ambiguous. Trimming took 2 bases from V and 5 from J, leaving 12 bases between them. Germline assignment: CDR1 SEHNR and CDR2 FQNEAQ (reference sequence). The CDR3 spans 14 residues.

The CDR3 spells CASSSPGQIYEQYF. The DNA for the CDR3 is TGCGCCAGCAGCTCGCCGGGACAGATCTACGAGCAGTACTTC. The chain combines TRBV5-1 with TRBJ2-7, with 7 bases aligning to TRBD1. CDR1 SGHRS and CDR2 YFSETQ come from the germline V gene. This CDR3 spans 14 amino acids. The trim removed 3 bases at V and 3 bases at J, leaving 6 bases unmatched.

This clone was counted a few times. The gene calls are TRBV11-3 and TRBJ2-7; no clear D gene. The CDR3 runs to 14 residues. CDR1 is SGHNT and CDR2 is YENEEA in the germline V gene. With 5 bases removed from V and 1 base from J, the gap between germline ends came to 12 bases. As DNA, the CDR3 is TGTGCCAGCAGCCCGTTTCAAGGGTCCTACGAGCAGTACTTC. Its translation: CASSPFQGSYEQYF. Full variable domain (remainder filled in from reference TRBV11-3 and TRBJ2-7): EAGVVQSPRYKIIEKKQPVAFWCNPISGHNTLYWYLQNLGQGPELLIRYENEEAVDDSQLPKDRFSAERLKGVDSTLKIQPAELGDSAVYLCASSPFQGSYEQYFGPGTRLTVT.

The sample holds a few counts of this clone. V usage is TRBV12-3 or TRBV12-4 and J usage is TRBJ1-6, with D maybe TRBD1 (5 bases). The CDR3 spans 15 residues. The germline V and J ends were trimmed by 6 bases and 6 bases, with 15 bases remaining between them. The CDR3 DNA reads as TGTGCCAGCAGCACAGAGGGACGGATTAATTCACCCCTCCACTTT. It translates to CASSTEGRINSPLHF.

In this sample, this clone turned up a few times. The CDR3 is CASSQESHTGELFF. CDR3 nucleotides: TGTGCCAGCAGCCAAGAGAGCCATACCGGGGAGCTGTTTTTT. V and J are TRBV3-1 and TRBJ2-2; D unresolved. Germline lookup yields CDR1 LGHDT and CDR2 YNNKEL (reference sequence). The CDR3 is 14 residues long. V dropped 0 bases and J dropped 5 bases, with 7 bases sitting between them.

This clone showed up just a few times. The chain carries TRBV6-2 or TRBV6-3 and TRBJ1-1, with a weak D call TRBD1 (5 bases). CDR3 length: 14 amino acids. Germline CDR1 reads MNHEY; CDR2 reads SVGEGT. Trimming shortened V by 2 bases and J by 4 bases, and 11 bases separated the two germline ends. The CDR3 DNA reads TGTGCCAGCAGTTACGGGGCGGGGAGCACTGAAGCTTTCTTT. Amino acid sequence: CASSYGAGSTEAFF.

The rearrangement uses TRBV27 and TRBJ1-5; D is ambiguous. The CDR3 spans 14 residues. In germline, CDR1 is MNHEY, CDR2 SMNVEV (reference sequence). The ends were cut back, 5 bases at V and 0 bases at J, with 8 bases in the middle. CDR3 sequence: CASSRGLSNQPQHF. Written as DNA, the CDR3 is TGTGCCAGCAGTCGGGGTCTTAGCAATCAGCCCCAGCATTTT.

This rearrangement joins TRBV7-8 to TRBJ2-1; no definite D call. Trimming left V 3 bases short and J 0 bases short, with 9 bases between. CDR1 is SGHVS and CDR2 is FQNEAQ in the germline V gene. CDR3 size: 15 residues. The CDR3 spells CASSFDPSSYNEQFF. The CDR3 DNA reads TGTGCCAGCAGCTTTGACCCGAGCTCCTACAATGAGCAGTTCTTC.

The chain joins TRBV10-3 to TRBJ2-7; 9 bases map to TRBD1. This CDR3 is built from 15 residues. Trimming cost V 4 bases and J 4 bases; bases outside gene matches: 8. CDR1 is ENHRY, CDR2 SYGVKD, per germline. The CDR3 DNA reads TGTGCCATCAGTGGGAGGACAGGGGAGGGATACGAGCAGTACTTC. Its protein is CAISGRTGEGYEQYF.

This chain connects TRBV5-1 to TRBJ2-5; D is unresolved. Per the germline V gene, CDR1 is SGHRS and CDR2 is YFSETQ. The length of the CDR3 is 16 residues. V was cut by 0 bases and J by 1 base, with 13 bases left in between. The CDR3 coding sequence is TGCGCCAGCAGCTTGGGCCCTCGGGCAGCCCAAGAGACCCAGTACTTC. As protein: CASSLGPRAAQETQYF.

This clone turned up a few times. CDR3 residues: CASSNRGHNSPLHF. CDR3 DNA: TGTGCCAGCAGTAACAGGGGGCACAATTCACCCCTCCACTTT. V is TRBV6-1 and J is TRBJ1-6; TRBD1 aligns across 9 bases. The CDR3 spans 14 residues. The trim removed 5 bases at V and 7 bases at J, leaving 3 bases unmatched. Germline CDR1 and CDR2: MNHNS and SASEGT.